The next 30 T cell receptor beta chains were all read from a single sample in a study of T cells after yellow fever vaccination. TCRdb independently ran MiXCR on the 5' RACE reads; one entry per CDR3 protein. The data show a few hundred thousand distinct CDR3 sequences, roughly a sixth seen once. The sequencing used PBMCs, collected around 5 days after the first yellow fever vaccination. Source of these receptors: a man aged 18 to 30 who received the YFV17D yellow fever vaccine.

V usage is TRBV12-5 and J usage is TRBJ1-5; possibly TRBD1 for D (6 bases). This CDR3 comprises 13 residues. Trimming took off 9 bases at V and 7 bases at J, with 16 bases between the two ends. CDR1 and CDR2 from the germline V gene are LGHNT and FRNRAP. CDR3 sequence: CARGARRPQPQHF. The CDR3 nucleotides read TGTGCTAGGGGGGCGCGTCGACCCCAGCCCCAGCATTTT.

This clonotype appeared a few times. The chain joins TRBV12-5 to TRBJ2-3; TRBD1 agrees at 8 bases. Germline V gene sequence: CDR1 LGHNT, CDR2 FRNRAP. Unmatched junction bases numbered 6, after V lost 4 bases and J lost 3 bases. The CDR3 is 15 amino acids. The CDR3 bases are TGTGCTAGTGGTTCAAGACAGGGGATAACAGATACGCAGTATTTT. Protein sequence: CASGSRQGITDTQYF.

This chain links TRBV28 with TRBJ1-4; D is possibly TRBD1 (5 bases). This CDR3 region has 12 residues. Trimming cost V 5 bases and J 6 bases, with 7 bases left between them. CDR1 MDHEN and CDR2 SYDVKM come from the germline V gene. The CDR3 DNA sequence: TGTGCCAGCAGTCTACAGGATGAAAAACTGTTTTTT. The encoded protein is CASSLQDEKLFF.

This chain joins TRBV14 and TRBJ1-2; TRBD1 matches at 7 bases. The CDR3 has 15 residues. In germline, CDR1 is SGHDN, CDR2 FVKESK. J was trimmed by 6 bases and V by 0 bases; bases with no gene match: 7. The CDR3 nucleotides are TGTGCCAGCAGCCAAGAGAATACAGGGGTCGATGGCTACACCTTC. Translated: CASSQENTGVDGYTF.

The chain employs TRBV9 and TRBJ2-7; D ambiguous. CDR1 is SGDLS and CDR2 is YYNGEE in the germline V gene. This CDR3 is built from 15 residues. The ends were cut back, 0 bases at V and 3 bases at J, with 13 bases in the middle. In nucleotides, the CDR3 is TGTGCCAGCAGCGTAGACGGCCATACAATCTACGAGCAGTACTTC. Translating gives CASSVDGHTIYEQYF.

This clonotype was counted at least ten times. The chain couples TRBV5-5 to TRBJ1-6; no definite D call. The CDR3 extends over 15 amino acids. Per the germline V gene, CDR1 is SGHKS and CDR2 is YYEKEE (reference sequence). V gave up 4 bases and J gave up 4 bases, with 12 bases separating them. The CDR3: CASSPTLAYNSPLHF. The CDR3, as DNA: TGTGCCAGCAGCCCGACTCTTGCTTATAATTCACCCCTCCACTTT.

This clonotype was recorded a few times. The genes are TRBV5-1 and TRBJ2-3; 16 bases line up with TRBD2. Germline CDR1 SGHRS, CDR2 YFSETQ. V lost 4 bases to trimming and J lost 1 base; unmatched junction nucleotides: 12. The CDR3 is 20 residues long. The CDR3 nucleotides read TGCGCCAGCAGCCCCCTATTAGGGACTAGCGGGGGGGCCGGCACAGATACGCAGTATTTT. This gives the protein CASSPLLGTSGGAGTDTQYF.

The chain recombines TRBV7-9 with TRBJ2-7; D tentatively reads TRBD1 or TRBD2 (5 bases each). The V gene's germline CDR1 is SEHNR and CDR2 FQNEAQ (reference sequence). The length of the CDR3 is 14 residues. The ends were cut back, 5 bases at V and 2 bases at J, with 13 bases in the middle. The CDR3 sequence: CASSPDGAPYEQYV. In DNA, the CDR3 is TGTGCCAGCAGCCCGGACGGGGCTCCCTACGAGCAGTACGTC.

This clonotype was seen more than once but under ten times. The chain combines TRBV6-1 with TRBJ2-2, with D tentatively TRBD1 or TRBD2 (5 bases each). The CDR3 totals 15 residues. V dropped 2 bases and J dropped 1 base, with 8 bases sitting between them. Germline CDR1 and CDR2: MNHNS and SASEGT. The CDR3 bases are TGTGCCAGCAGTGAACTTGGGGGGAACACCGGGGAGCTGTTTTTT. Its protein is CASSELGGNTGELFF.

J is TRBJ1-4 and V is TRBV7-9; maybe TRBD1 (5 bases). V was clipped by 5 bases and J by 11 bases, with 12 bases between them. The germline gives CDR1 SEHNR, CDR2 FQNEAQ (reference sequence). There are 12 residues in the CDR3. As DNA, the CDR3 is TGTGCCAGCAGCGCGGAAGAGGGGAAACTGTTTTTT. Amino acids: CASSAEEGKLFF.

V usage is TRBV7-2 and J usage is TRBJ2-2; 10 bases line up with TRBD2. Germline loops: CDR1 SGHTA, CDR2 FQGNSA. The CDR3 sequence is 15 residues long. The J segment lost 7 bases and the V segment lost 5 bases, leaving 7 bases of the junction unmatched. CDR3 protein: CASSISGGQIGELFF. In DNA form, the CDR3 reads TGTGCCAGCAGCATTAGCGGGGGGCAGATCGGGGAGCTGTTTTTT.

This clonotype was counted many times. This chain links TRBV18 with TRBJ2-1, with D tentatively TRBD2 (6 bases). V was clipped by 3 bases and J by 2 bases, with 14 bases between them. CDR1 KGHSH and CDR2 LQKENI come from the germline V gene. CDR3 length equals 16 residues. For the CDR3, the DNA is TGTGCCAGCTCACCCACCGCCGGCGGGACCTACAATGAGCAGTTCTTC. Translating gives CASSPTAGGTYNEQFF.

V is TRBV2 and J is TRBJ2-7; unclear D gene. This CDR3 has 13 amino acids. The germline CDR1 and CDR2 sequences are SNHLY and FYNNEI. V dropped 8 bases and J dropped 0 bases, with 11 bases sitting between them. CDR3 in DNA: TGTGCCAGCGTTCCGACGGTCTCCTACGAGCAGTACGTC. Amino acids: CASVPTVSYEQYV.

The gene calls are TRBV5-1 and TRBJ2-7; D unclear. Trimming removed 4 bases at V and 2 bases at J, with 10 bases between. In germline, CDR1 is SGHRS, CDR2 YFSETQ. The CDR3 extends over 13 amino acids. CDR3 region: CASSDGGPYEQYF. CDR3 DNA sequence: TGCGCCAGCAGCGATGGTGGGCCCTACGAGCAGTACTTC.

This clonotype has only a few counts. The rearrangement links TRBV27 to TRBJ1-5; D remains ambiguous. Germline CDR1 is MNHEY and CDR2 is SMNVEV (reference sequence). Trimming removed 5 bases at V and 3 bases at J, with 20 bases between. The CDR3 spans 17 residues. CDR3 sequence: CASSLGGSEYSNQPQHF. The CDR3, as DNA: TGTGCCAGCAGTCTAGGCGGGTCGGAGTACTCCAATCAGCCCCAGCATTTT.

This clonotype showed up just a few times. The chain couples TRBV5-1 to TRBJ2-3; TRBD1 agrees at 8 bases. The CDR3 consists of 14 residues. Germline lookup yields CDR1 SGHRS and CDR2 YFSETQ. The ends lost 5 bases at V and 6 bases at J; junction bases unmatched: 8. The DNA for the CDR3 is TGCGCCAGCAGGACTGACAGGGGAGAGGATACGCAGTATTTT. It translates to CASRTDRGEDTQYF.

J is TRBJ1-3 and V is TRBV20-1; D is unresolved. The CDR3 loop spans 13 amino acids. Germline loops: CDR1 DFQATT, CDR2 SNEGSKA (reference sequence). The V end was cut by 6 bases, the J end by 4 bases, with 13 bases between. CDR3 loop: CSAHQVGGNTIYF. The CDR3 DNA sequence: TGCAGTGCGCACCAGGTTGGCGGAAACACCATATATTTT.

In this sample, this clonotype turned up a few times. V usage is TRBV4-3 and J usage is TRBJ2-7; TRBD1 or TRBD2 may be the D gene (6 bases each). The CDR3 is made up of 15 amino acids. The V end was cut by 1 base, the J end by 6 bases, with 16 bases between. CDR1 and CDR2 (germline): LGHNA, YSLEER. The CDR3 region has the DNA TGCGCCAGCAGCCAAGTATGGGCAGGGGAGGTCGAGCAGTACTTC. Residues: CASSQVWAGEVEQYF.

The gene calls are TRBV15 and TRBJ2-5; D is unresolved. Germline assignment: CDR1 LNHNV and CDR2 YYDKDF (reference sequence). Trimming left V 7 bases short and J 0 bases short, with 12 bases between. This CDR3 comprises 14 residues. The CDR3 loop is CATKEGHNQETQYF. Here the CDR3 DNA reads TGTGCCACCAAAGAAGGCCACAACCAAGAGACCCAGTACTTC.

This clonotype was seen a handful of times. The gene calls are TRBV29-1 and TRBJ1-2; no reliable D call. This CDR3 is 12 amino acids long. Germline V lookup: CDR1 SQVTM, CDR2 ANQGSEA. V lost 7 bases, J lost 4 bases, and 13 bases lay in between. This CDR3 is CSAEITVYGYTF. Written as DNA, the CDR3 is TGCAGCGCCGAGATCACAGTCTATGGCTACACCTTC.

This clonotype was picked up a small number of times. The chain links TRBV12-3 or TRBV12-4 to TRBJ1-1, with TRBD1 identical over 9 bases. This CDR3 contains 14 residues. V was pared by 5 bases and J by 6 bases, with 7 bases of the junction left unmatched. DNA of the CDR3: TGTGCCAGCAGTCCCCGGGACAGGGCGCCTGAAGCTTTCTTT. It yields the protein CASSPRDRAPEAFF.

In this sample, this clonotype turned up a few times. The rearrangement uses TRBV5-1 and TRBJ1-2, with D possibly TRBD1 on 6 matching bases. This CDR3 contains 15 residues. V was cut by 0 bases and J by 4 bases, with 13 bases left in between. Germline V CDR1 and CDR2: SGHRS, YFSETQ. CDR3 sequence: CASSLASAGVYGYTF. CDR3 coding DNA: TGCGCCAGCAGCTTGGCCTCGGCAGGGGTCTATGGCTACACCTTC. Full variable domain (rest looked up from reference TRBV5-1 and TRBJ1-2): KAGVTQTPRYLIKTRGQQVTLSCSPISGHRSVSWYQQTPGQGLQFLFEYFSETQRNKGNFPGRFSGRQFSNSRSEMNVSTLELGDSALYLCASSLASAGVYGYTFGSGTRLTVV.

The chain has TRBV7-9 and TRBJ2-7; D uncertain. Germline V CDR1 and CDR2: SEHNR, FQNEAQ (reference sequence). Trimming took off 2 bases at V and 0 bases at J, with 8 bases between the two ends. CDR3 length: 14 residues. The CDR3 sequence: CASSLSESSYEQYV. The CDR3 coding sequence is TGTGCCAGCAGCTTATCCGAGAGCTCCTACGAGCAGTACGTC.

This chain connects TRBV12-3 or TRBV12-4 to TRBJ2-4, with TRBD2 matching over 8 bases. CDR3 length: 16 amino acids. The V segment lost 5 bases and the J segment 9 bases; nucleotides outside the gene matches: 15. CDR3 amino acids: CASSAPLFGTSGIQYF. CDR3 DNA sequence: TGTGCCAGCAGTGCCCCGTTGTTCGGGACTAGTGGCATTCAGTACTTC.

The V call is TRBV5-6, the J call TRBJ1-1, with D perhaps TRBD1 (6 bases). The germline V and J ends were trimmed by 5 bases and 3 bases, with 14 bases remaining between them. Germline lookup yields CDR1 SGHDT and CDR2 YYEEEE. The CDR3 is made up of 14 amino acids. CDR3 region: CASRPDNRDTEAFF. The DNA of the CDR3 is TGTGCCAGCAGGCCAGACAACAGGGACACTGAAGCTTTCTTT. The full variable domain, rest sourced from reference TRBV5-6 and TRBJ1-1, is DAGVTQSPTHLIKTRGQQVTLRCSPKSGHDTVSWYQQALGQGPQFIFQYYEEEERQRGNFPDRFSGHQFPNYSSELNVNALLLGDSALYLCASRPDNRDTEAFFGQGTRLTVV.

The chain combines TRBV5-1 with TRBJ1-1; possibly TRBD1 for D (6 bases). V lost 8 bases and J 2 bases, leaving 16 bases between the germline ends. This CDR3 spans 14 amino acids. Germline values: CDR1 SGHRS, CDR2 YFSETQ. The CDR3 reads CASRGRGDNTEAFF. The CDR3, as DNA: TGCGCCAGTAGGGGCAGGGGCGATAACACTGAAGCTTTCTTT.

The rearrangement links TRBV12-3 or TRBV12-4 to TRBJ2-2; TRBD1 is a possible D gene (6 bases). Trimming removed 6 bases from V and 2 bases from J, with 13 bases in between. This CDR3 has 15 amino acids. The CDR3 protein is CASSTGQRNTGELFF. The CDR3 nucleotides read TGTGCCAGCAGCACCGGACAGAGAAACACCGGGGAGCTGTTTTTT.

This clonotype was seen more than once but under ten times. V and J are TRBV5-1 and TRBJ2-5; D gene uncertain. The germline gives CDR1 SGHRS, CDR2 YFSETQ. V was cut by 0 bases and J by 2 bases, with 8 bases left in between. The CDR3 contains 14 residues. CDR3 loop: CASSLVPGQETQYF. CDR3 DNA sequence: TGCGCCAGCAGCTTGGTCCCAGGACAAGAGACCCAGTACTTC.

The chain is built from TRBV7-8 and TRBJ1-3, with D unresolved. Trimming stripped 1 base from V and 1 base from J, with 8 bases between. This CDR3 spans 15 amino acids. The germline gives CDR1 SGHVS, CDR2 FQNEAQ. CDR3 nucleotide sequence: TGTGCCAGCAGCTTAGTGACGTATTCTGGAAACACCATATATTTT. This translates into CASSLVTYSGNTIYF.

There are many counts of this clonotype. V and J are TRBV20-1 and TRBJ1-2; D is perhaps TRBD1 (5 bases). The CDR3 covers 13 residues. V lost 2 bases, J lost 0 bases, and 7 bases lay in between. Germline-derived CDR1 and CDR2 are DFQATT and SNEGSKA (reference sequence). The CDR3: CSARSGANYGYTF. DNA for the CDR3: TGCAGTGCTAGATCGGGGGCTAACTATGGCTACACCTTC.